This T cell receptor (beta chain) was captured in a study of T cell repertoires in cytomegalovirus infection (dated by TCRdb to the late 2010s). In terms of the full investigation: The peptide stimulations were aimed at well-studied HLA-B-restricted epitopes as well as recently identified HLA-C-restricted CMV epitopes, whose presentation resists viral immunomodulation. Because public TCR beta signatures pointed to carriage of CMV infection together with the matching HLA type, the HLA type of each donor mattered for the analysis.

What the authors observed across the whole study: The ex vivo response was dominated by HLA-C-restricted CMV-specific TCR beta clonotypes, which also provided the single most frequent clonotype in two of eight donors. Cumulative frequency of public TCR beta family members discriminated carriers of CMV infection plus the relevant HLA type in this cohort and an independent 352-donor cohort.

As to this clonotype: This receptor's antigen is unknown. One base away there is no much larger clone; base qualities are not given.

For sequencing, an Illumina HiSeq 1500 was employed. Through fastp at Q25 and MiXCR, TCRdb rebuilt clones from the public reads, retaining in-frame beta chains. Rows with one shared CDR3 protein collapse into an entry with the most common genes and DNA. The sample profile shows approximately 76,000 distinct CDR3 sequences; roughly 40% of them were found once. Approximately 93% of the sample comes from the top ten. The meaning of the sample's treatment or condition label: in vitro stimulation with specific CMV peptide epitopes to enrich CMV-specific T cells. The sequencing here drew on CD8+ T cells from cultured PBMCs, taken from culture after CMV antigen stimulation. The sequence was obtained from a human donor in good health (CMV status not recorded). Some clones in this sample may be carry-over from other donors' samples.

The DNA is as follows: TGTGCCAGCAGTTCGGGGGACAGCAACACAGATACGCAGTATTTT. Its coded protein is CASSSGDSNTDTQYF. Recombination connected TRBV5-8 to TRBJ2-3; a tentative D match to TRBD1 spans 7 bases. Relative to germline, V is 5 bases shorter and J is 2 bases shorter, with 15 bases between their ends. Its CDR3 holds 15 amino acids, cysteine through phenylalanine. Here the CDR3 DNA is all that survives: 45 bases in frame from base 1. CDR1 and CDR2, looked up from the germline V gene, are SGHTS and YDEGEE.